This T cell receptor beta chain was obtained from a study of blood T cell repertoires in COVID-19. For the study at large: From the United States, Italy and Spain came samples of acute and convalescent COVID-19. PBMCs, B-cell-depleted T cells, or T cells were the source of the cDNA or gDNA that made up the material.

V lost 5 bases, J lost 2 bases, and 8 bases stayed unmatched. CDR3 length: 15 amino acids. Germline CDR1 and CDR2: MNHNY and SVGAGI (reference sequence). Source study methods: Reference gene primer amplification in the assay estimated nucleated cell counts. Sequencing used immunoSEQ multiplex PCR; TCRdb keeps in-frame clones, though not all of them. V, J and clone size are taken as reported in that table, and D and trimming were inferred from the DNA itself. The sample has roughly 200,000 clones, 80% to 90% seen once. Sequenced input: peripheral blood. The rearrangement uses TRBV6-6 and TRBJ2-5; 7 bases agree with TRBD2. This TCR derives from an elderly man with acute or convalescent COVID-19. The CDR3 region is CASSLDGRSQETQYF. CDR3 DNA: TGTGCCAGCAGTCTTGACGGGAGGTCGCAAGAGACCCAGTACTTC.